This record concerns one TCR beta chain sequence. This CDR3 contains 14 residues. Between the trimmed V and J ends, which lost 6 bases and 2 bases, there was a span of 14 bases. Germline V gives CDR1 MNHEY, CDR2 SMNVEV (reference sequence). TCRdb reanalysed the 5' RACE reads using MiXCR and keeps one entry per CDR3 protein. In the table there are some 10,000 distinct CDR3 sequences, about a sixth of which are singletons. Tregs were sorted as CD4+CD25+CD127-/low cells. The material sequenced was Tregs sorted from a lymph node. The V call is TRBV27, the J call TRBJ2-7; D is unclear. The receptor's source is a female donor with breast cancer. The CDR3 DNA reads as TGTGCCAGCAGCCTTACTCCCAGACCCTACGAGCAGTACTTC. It translates to CASSLTPRPYEQYF.